Below, 14 T cell receptor beta chains from the same sample are listed, as sequenced in a study of spatial heterogeneity in lung cancer. Time point: sample taken at primary tumor resection. From tumor, nontumor lung or frozen PBMC, whole RNA was taken unsorted for sequencing. Each CDR3 protein is one row after TCRdb ran MiXCR on the 5' RACE reads. The data contain more than 10,000 distinct CDR3 sequences, 5.2% of them seen just once; the ten biggest clones take up less than 45%. Sequencing used lung tumor tissue, obtained at surgery. The origin of the receptors is a human donor with early-stage non-small cell lung cancer.

Many counts were recorded for this clonotype. Within a library made for alpha chains, this beta chain is off target, and its count is uninformative. The genes are TRBV10-3 and TRBJ1-1; D not resolved. Per the germline V gene, CDR1 is ENHRY and CDR2 is SYGVKD. The CDR3 has 15 amino acids. V was shortened by 3 bases and J by 4 bases, with 15 bases between the two germline ends. CDR3 in amino acids: CAISEAGPWGTEAFF. CDR3 coding DNA: TGTGCCATCAGTGAAGCGGGCCCCTGGGGCACTGAAGCTTTCTTT.

This clonotype showed up many times. Since it is a stray read in a library aimed at alpha chains, this beta chain has a size that is not meaningful. This chain uses TRBV7-3 with TRBJ2-7, with 11 bases that match TRBD2. Germline CDR1 reads SGHTA; CDR2 reads FQGTGA. This CDR3 has 15 amino acids. The trim removed 6 bases at V and 1 base at J, leaving 5 bases unmatched. In DNA, the CDR3 is TGTGCCAGCAGTATGACTAGCGGGGTTTCCTACGAGCAGTACTTC. This translates into CASSMTSGVSYEQYF.

By share, this clonotype counts as large. This beta chain is off target for a library built for alpha chains, so its abundance means little. This chain joins TRBV12-3 or TRBV12-4 and TRBJ1-5; D is undetermined. The CDR3 is 11 amino acids. Trimming shortened V by 1 base and J by 11 bases, and 6 bases separated the two germline ends. This CDR3 reads CASSLGQAQHF. The CDR3, as DNA: TGTGCCAGCAGTTTAGGGCAGGCCCAGCATTTT.

This clonotype was seen ten or more times. Within a library made for alpha chains, this beta chain is off target, and its count is uninformative. The genes are TRBV10-3 and TRBJ2-7; D call uncertain. This CDR3 has 12 amino acids. The germline gives CDR1 ENHRY, CDR2 SYGVKD. Trimming removed 4 bases from V and 4 bases from J, with 8 bases in between. CDR3 nucleotides: TGTGCCATCAGTGTGAGGCGGTACGAGCAGTACGTC. Protein sequence: CAISVRRYEQYV.

This clonotype was seen repeatedly, ten times or more. Being off target in a library aimed at alpha chains, this beta chain has a size of little meaning. The rearrangement uses TRBV12-5 and TRBJ1-1; 9 bases fit TRBD1. The germline gives CDR1 LGHNT, CDR2 FRNRAP. This CDR3 comprises 13 residues. V shed 2 bases and J 7 bases; nucleotides not matched to a gene: 2. The CDR3 loop is CASGLLGQGEAFF. The CDR3 DNA is TGTGCTAGTGGTTTGCTGGGACAGGGTGAAGCTTTCTTT. Complete variable domain (other parts from reference TRBV12-5 and TRBJ1-1): DARVTQTPRHKVTEMGQEVTMRCQPILGHNTVFWYRQTMMQGLELLAYFRNRAPLDDSGMPKDRFSAEMPDATLATLKIQPSEPRDSAVYFCASGLLGQGEAFFGQGTRLTVV.

This clonotype was recorded at least ten times. This beta chain represents an off-target read in a library built for alpha chains; its size is of limited meaning. The J gene is TRBJ2-1, the V gene TRBV12-3 or TRBV12-4; weak D call: TRBD2 (5 bases). Trimming left V 3 bases short and J 10 bases short, with 10 bases between. The CDR3 runs to 12 residues. The CDR3 here is CASSFEGIEQFF. CDR3 nucleotides: TGTGCCAGCAGTTTCGAGGGAATCGAGCAGTTCTTC.

This clonotype was counted ten times or more. This beta chain represents an off-target read in a library built for alpha chains; its size is of limited meaning. The CDR3 DNA sequence: TGCAGCGTTGCAACAGGGGGCGGAGATACGCAGTATTTT. Translated, it gives CSVATGGGDTQYF. This chain uses TRBV29-1 with TRBJ2-3, with TRBD1 matching over 9 bases. Germline-derived CDR1 and CDR2 are SQVTM and ANQGSEA. CDR3 length: 13 amino acids. V lost 4 bases and J lost 5; bases outside the gene matches: 4.

A remark on this clonotype: This beta chain came through as a stray read in a library set up for alpha chains, and its size says little. The chain employs TRBV20-1 and TRBJ1-1, with D possibly matching TRBD1 (6 bases). There are 14 residues in the CDR3. Trimming removed 5 bases from V and 2 bases from J, with 15 bases in between. Germline V lookup: CDR1 DFQATT, CDR2 SNEGSKA (reference sequence). The CDR3 spells CSAFAGGQNTEAFF. In DNA, the CDR3 is TGCAGTGCTTTCGCGGGGGGGCAAAACACTGAAGCTTTCTTT.

This clonotype was seen ten or more times. The library was built for alpha chains, so this beta chain is an off-target read and its size means little. J is TRBJ2-3 and V is TRBV6-2 or TRBV6-3, with 10 bases identical to TRBD1. The J segment lost 5 bases and the V segment lost 2 bases, leaving 7 bases of the junction unmatched. From germline, CDR1 is MNHEY and CDR2 SVGEGT. The CDR3 consists of 16 residues. The CDR3 reads CASSYRVGQGEDTQYF. CDR3 bases: TGTGCCAGCAGTTACCGCGTCGGACAGGGGGAAGATACGCAGTATTTT.

There are many counts of this clonotype. Little can be read into the size of this beta chain, an off-target read in a library designed for alpha chains. This rearrangement joins TRBV6-2 or TRBV6-3 to TRBJ2-2, with D tentatively TRBD1 (6 bases). The CDR3 runs 12 residues. Germline-derived CDR1 and CDR2 are MNHEY and SVGEGT. The germline V and J ends were trimmed by 6 bases and 6 bases, with 8 bases remaining between them. The CDR3 protein is CASRQGSGELFF. Here the CDR3 DNA reads TGTGCCAGCAGACAGGGTTCCGGGGAGCTGTTTTTT.

This clonotype was seen at least ten times. This beta chain appears as a stray read in a library generated for alpha chains; its size is not informative. The rearrangement joins TRBV27 to TRBJ1-1; D unresolved. The CDR3 has 13 amino acids. Germline loops: CDR1 MNHEY, CDR2 SMNVEV (reference sequence). V lost 5 bases, J lost 3 bases, and 10 bases lay in between. The CDR3 bases are TGTGCCAGCAGTCGGACCTACCACACTGAAGCTTTCTTT. Its translation is CASSRTYHTEAFF.

This clonotype was picked up many times. This beta chain came through as a stray read in a library set up for alpha chains, and its size says little. V is TRBV4-2 and J is TRBJ2-4; D unresolved. Germline V gene lookup returns CDR1 LGHNA and CDR2 YNFKEQ. V was cut by 1 base and J by 2 bases, with 15 bases left in between. CDR3 length equals 17 residues. The CDR3 sequence is CASSQAGAISPKNIQYF. CDR3 bases: TGTGCCAGCAGCCAAGCGGGCGCAATCTCTCCCAAAAACATTCAGTACTTC.

This clonotype has ten or more counts. This beta chain is off target for a library built for alpha chains, so its abundance means little. The CDR3 DNA follows: TGTGCCAGCAGCTCAGAAAATCGTGACACTGAAGCTTTCTTT. This sequence encodes CASSSENRDTEAFF. The rearrangement uses TRBV7-3 and TRBJ1-1; D is uncertain. CDR1 and CDR2 (germline): SGHTA, FQGTGA. This CDR3 spans 14 amino acids. Trimming shortened V by 4 bases and J by 3 bases, and 12 bases separated the two germline ends.

This clonotype was detected many times. This beta chain is off target for a library built for alpha chains, so its abundance means little. This chain's CDR3 is CASSLGLAGNNEQFF. CDR3 sequence (DNA): TGTGCCAGCAGTTTAGGGCTAGCGGGAAACAATGAGCAGTTCTTC. The rearrangement joins TRBV28 to TRBJ2-1, with 9 bases aligning to TRBD2. Germline V gives CDR1 MDHEN, CDR2 SYDVKM. The V segment lost 2 bases and the J segment 5 bases; nucleotides outside the gene matches: 4. This CDR3 has 15 amino acids.